This passage covers 14 T cell receptor beta chains from one sample sequenced in a study of identical twins. TCRdb passed the 5' RACE reads through MiXCR, listing each CDR3 protein once. Seen here are about 280,000 distinct CDR3 sequences, more than 6.5% observed once, and the top ten hold less than 2.5%. This same sample was also part of a study on yellow fever vaccine responses in identical twins.

The material sequenced was memory (CD45RO+) T cells sorted from blood. The receptors were sampled from a woman between 18 and 29 years old in good health.

This clonotype came up many times. The rearrangement joins TRBV10-3 to TRBJ2-6, with 7 bases aligning to TRBD2. V was clipped by 4 bases and J by 0 bases; unmatched bases: 0. The CDR3 runs 15 residues. The germline gives CDR1 ENHRY, CDR2 SYGVKD. DNA of the CDR3: TGTGCCATCAGTGGGGGGGGCTCTGGGGCCAACGTCCTGACTTTC. Protein sequence: CAISGGGSGANVLTF.

This clonotype was seen ten or more times. The chain joins TRBV5-1 to TRBJ1-5, with D perhaps TRBD1 (5 bases). The V gene lost 4 bases and the J gene lost 5 bases, with 16 bases spanning the gap. Germline V CDR1 and CDR2: SGHRS, YFSETQ. The CDR3 contains 15 residues. This chain's CDR3 is CASSPAPGVDQPQHF. CDR3 in DNA: TGCGCCAGCAGCCCAGCCCCGGGGGTGGATCAGCCCCAGCATTTT. The full variable domain, its missing parts supplied by reference TRBV5-1 and TRBJ1-5, is KAGVTQTPRYLIKTRGQQVTLSCSPISGHRSVSWYQQTPGQGLQFLFEYFSETQRNKGNFPGRFSGRQFSNSRSEMNVSTLELGDSALYLCASSPAPGVDQPQHFGDGTRLSIL.

This clonotype occurred many times. The CDR3 DNA reads TGTGCCAGCAGCCCCGGACAAAAGTCATCACCCCTCCACTTT. This gives the protein CASSPGQKSSPLHF. This chain uses TRBV3-1 with TRBJ1-6; D may be TRBD1 (5 bases). The CDR3 totals 14 residues. The germline V gene has CDR1 LGHDT and CDR2 YNNKEL (reference sequence). Trimming shortened V by 4 bases and J by 10 bases, and 14 bases separated the two germline ends. Complete variable domain (other parts from reference TRBV3-1 and TRBJ1-6): DTAVSQTPKYLVTQMGNDKSIKCEQNLGHDTMYWYKQDSKKFLKIMFSYNNKELIINETVPNRFSPKSPDKAHLNLHINSLELGDSAVYFCASSPGQKSSPLHFGNGTRLTVT.

This clonotype was detected many times. J is TRBJ2-5 and V is TRBV3-1; D is unresolved. Germline-derived CDR1 and CDR2 are LGHDT and YNNKEL (reference sequence). This CDR3 has 12 amino acids. V lost 3 bases to trimming and J lost 3 bases, with 5 bases between them. CDR3 residues: CASSQAKETQYF. The CDR3 DNA reads TGTGCCAGCAGCCAGGCCAAAGAGACCCAGTACTTC.

This chain connects TRBV19 to TRBJ1-5; D may be TRBD1 (5 bases). In germline, CDR1 is LNHDA, CDR2 SQIVND (reference sequence). The CDR3 extends over 14 amino acids. V lost 3 bases and J lost 5, with 11 bases in between. CDR3 region: CASSMGGIDQPQHF. The CDR3 nucleotides read TGTGCCAGTAGTATGGGGGGGATAGATCAGCCCCAGCATTTT. The whole variable domain, filled in from reference TRBV19 and TRBJ1-5, reads DGGITQSPKYLFRKEGQNVTLSCEQNLNHDAMYWYRQDPGQGLRLIYYSQIVNDFQKGDIAEGYSVSREKKESFPLTVTSAQKNPTAFYLCASSMGGIDQPQHFGDGTRLSIL.

This clonotype was observed a handful of times. The chain couples TRBV28 to TRBJ1-5; 12 bases are shared with TRBD1. Per the germline V gene, CDR1 is MDHEN and CDR2 is SYDVKM. This CDR3 spans 14 amino acids. V trimming: 9 bases; J trimming: 6 bases; junction bases outside the gene matches: 6. CDR3 nucleotide sequence: TGTGCCAGTGGGGGACAGGGGGCGTCTCAGCCCCAGCATTTT. Protein sequence: CASGGQGASQPQHF.

This clonotype was found a few times. The V gene is TRBV18, the J gene TRBJ2-1; D is perhaps TRBD1 (5 bases). Germline loops: CDR1 KGHSH, CDR2 LQKENI. The CDR3 contains 17 residues. The V and J ends lost 3 bases and 0 bases respectively, with 15 bases between them. The CDR3 DNA is TGTGCCAGCTCACCTTTGGGGCGCTGGAGCTCCTACAATGAGCAGTTCTTC. Amino acids: CASSPLGRWSSYNEQFF.

The V call is TRBV11-2, the J call TRBJ2-2; no definite D call. The germline V gene encodes CDR1 SGHAT and CDR2 FQNNGV. The CDR3 consists of 16 residues. V dropped 1 base and J dropped 0 bases, with 9 bases sitting between them. CDR3 protein: CASSLVPDPNTGELFF. In DNA form, the CDR3 reads TGTGCCAGCAGCTTAGTTCCGGACCCGAACACCGGGGAGCTGTTTTTT.

This chain joins TRBV20-1 and TRBJ2-5, with 7 bases that match TRBD1. Germline-derived CDR1 and CDR2 are DFQATT and SNEGSKA (reference sequence). V was clipped by 3 bases and J by 2 bases; unmatched bases: 9. This CDR3 is built from 15 residues. The CDR3 region is CSARTLTGLQETQYF. CDR3 bases: TGCAGTGCTAGGACTCTGACAGGGTTGCAAGAGACCCAGTACTTC.

V usage is TRBV6-1 and J usage is TRBJ1-1; no definite D call. The CDR3 extends over 15 amino acids. Germline CDR1 and CDR2: MNHNS and SASEGT. V was trimmed by 6 bases and J by 4 bases, leaving 18 bases between them. Written as DNA, the CDR3 is TGTGCCAGCAGGCATCTTACCGGAGGAGGCACTGAAGCTTTCTTT. This codes for CASRHLTGGGTEAFF.

This clonotype has a handful of counts. This chain connects TRBV6-1 to TRBJ2-6; tentative D call: TRBD1 (6 bases). This CDR3 has 15 amino acids. CDR1 MNHNS and CDR2 SASEGT come from the germline V gene. Trimming pared 3 bases from V and 0 bases from J, leaving 6 bases between. The CDR3 nucleotides are TGTGCCAGCAGTGAGACAGGCTCTGGGGCCAACGTCCTGACTTTC. Protein sequence: CASSETGSGANVLTF.

This clonotype was observed at least ten times. The rearrangement uses TRBV29-1 and TRBJ1-4; a possible D gene is TRBD1 (6 bases). This CDR3 is 13 amino acids long. Germline V gives CDR1 SQVTM, CDR2 ANQGSEA. The ends were cut back, 4 bases at V and 5 bases at J, with 11 bases in the middle. The CDR3 nucleotides are TGCAGCGTTGTGTCACAGGGCAATGAAAAACTGTTTTTT. Amino acids: CSVVSQGNEKLFF.

This CDR3 is CASRPPGGRAYNEQFF. CDR3 nucleotides: TGTGCCAGCAGACCCCCCGGCGGGAGGGCCTACAATGAGCAGTTCTTC. The J gene is TRBJ2-1, the V gene TRBV7-8; 9 nucleotides match TRBD2. The CDR3 has 16 amino acids. From germline, CDR1 is SGHVS and CDR2 FQNEAQ. V lost 6 bases and J lost 2; bases outside the gene matches: 8.

As for this clonotype: It is likely a read error, because the conserved phenylalanine at the end of the CDR3 is missing. The V gene is TRBV7-8, the J gene TRBJ2-1; D is undetermined. The CDR3 is made up of 13 amino acids. V was clipped by 1 base and J by 3 bases, with 4 bases between them. The V gene's germline CDR1 is SGHVS and CDR2 FQNEAQ. The CDR3 DNA reads as TGTGCCAGCAGCTTAGAAGTCTACAATGAGCAGTTCTAC. Translating it yields CASSLEVYNEQFY.